The clone carrying this T cell receptor (beta chain) is labeled medium-sized. The data were taken from a study of patients and donors after allogeneic stem cell transplantation. CDR1 SGHTA and CDR2 FQGNSA come from the germline V gene. Trimming left V 1 base short and J 4 bases short, with 5 bases between. This CDR3 has 14 residues. Each CDR3 protein is one row after TCRdb ran MiXCR on the RT-PCR reads. Among some 40,000 distinct CDR3 sequences, under 35% were seen once, and the ten largest hold roughly 78%. The TCR comes from a human donor who was either an allogeneic HSCT recipient or a stem cell or donor lymphocyte infusion donor (not recorded which). It is not recorded whose cells these are; they may come from a transplant donor. The source material was blood, either unsorted or a sorted T cell fraction (not recorded which). This chain uses TRBV7-2 with TRBJ1-6; D uncertain. DNA for the CDR3: TGTGCCAGCAGCTTAGACGGGTATAATTCACCCCTCCACTTT. This codes for CASSLDGYNSPLHF.